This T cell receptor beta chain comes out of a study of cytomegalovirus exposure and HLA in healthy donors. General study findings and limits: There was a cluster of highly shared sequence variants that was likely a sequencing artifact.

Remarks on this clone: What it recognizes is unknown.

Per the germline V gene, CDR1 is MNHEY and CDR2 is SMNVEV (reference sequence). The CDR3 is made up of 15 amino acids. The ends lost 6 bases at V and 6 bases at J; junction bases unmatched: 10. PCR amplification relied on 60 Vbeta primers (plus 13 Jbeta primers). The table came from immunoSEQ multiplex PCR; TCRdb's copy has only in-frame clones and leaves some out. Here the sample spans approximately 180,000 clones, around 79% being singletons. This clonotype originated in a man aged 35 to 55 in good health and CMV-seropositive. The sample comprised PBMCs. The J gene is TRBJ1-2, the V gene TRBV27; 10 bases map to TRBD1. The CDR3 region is CASRGGQGITNGYTF. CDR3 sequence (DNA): TGTGCCAGCAGGGGGGGACAGGGGATAACCAATGGCTACACCTTC.